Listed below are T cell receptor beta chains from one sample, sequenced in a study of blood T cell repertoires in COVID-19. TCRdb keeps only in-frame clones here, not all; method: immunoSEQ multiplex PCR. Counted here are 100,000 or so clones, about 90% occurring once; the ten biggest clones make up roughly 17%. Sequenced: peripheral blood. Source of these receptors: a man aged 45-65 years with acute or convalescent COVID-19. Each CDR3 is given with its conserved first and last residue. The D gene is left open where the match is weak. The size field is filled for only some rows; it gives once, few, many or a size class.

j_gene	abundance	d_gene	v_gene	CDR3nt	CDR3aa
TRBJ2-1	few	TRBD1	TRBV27	TGTGCCAGCAGTTTATCGCAGGGGGCCTACAATGAGCAGTTCTTC	CASSLSQGAYNEQFF
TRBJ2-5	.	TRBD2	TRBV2	TGTGCCAGCAGCGGAGCGGCCGCGGGGGAAGAGACCCAGTACTTC	CASSGAAAGEETQYF
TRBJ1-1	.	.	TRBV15	TGTGCCACCAGCAGCCCCCAGGGGACTGAAGCTTTCTTT	CATSSPQGTEAFF
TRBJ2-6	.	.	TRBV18	TGTGCCAGCTCACCAAACAGTCATTCTGGGGCCAACGTCCTGACTTTC	CASSPNSHSGANVLTF
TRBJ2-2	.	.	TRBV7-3	TGTGCCAGCAGCCGAGGCTCCGGGACACCAAATCTCCGGGAGCTGTTTTTT	CASSRGSGTPNLRELFF
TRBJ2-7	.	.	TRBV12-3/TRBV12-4	TGTGCCAGCAGTCCCTTAGGACAGCTCGAGCAGTACTTC	CASSPLGQLEQYF
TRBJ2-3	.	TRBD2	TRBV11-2	TGTGCCAGCAGCTTAGACCCCGGGACTAGCGGGGGGCTCGCAGATACGCAGTATTTT	CASSLDPGTSGGLADTQYF
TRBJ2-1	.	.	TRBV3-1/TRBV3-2	TGTGCCAGCAGCCAAGCGAGACTGAACAATGAGCAGTTCTTC	CASSQARLNNEQFF
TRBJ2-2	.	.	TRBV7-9	TGTGCCAGCAGCTTCTGGAACACCGGGGAGCTGTTTTTT	CASSFWNTGELFF
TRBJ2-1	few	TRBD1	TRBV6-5	TGTGCCAGCAGAACCCCCGGGACAGGGTCGAATGAGCAGTTCTTC	CASRTPGTGSNEQFF
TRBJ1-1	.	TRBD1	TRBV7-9	TGTGCCAGCAGCGCCGGGACAGGGTGGGACACTGAAGCTTTCTTT	CASSAGTGWDTEAFF
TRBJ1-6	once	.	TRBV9	TGTGCCAGCAGCGTAGGTTCTGAGAATTCACCCCTCCACTTT	CASSVGSENSPLHF
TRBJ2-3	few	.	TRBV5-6	TGTGCCAGCAGCCCGGGACTCCCTGATACGCAGTATTTT	CASSPGLPDTQYF
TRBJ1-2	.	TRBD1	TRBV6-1	TGTGCCAGCAGTGATCCGAGACAGGGGGAAAGGCACTATGGCTACACCTTC	CASSDPRQGERHYGYTF
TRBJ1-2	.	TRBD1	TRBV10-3	TGTGCCATCACAGGGGGCGGGAACTATGGCTACACCTTC	CAITGGGNYGYTF